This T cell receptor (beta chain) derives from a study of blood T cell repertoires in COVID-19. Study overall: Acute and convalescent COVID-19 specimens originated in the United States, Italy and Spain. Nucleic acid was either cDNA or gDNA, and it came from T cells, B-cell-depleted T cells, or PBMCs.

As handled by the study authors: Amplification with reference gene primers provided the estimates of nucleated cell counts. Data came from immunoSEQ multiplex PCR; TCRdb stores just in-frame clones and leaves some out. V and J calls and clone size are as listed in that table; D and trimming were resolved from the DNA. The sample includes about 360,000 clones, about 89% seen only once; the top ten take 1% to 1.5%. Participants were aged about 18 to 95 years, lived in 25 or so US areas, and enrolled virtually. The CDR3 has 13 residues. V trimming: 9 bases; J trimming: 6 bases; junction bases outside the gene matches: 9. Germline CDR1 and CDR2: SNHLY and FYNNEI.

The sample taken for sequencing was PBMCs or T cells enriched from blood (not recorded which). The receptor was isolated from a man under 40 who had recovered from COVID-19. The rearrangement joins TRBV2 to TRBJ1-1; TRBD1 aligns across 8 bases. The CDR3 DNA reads TGTGCCAGAGCCCAGGGACAGGTCTCTGAAGCTTTCTTT. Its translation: CARAQGQVSEAFF.